Described below is a single TCR beta chain sequence and its context. The antigen is not known. The germline V and J ends were trimmed by 4 bases and 5 bases, with 13 bases remaining between them. CDR3 length equals 13 residues. CDR1 is SGDLS, CDR2 YYNGEE, per germline. The entry originates in a study of shared clonotypes between healthy human individuals. Study at large: In total, the donors were a couple of women and a few men aged 18 to 49.

Caucasian adults living in Nashville, Tennessee, provided all samples. Whole-study findings and limits: Compared with memory subsets, naive subsets generally had larger estimated richness.

Profiled with immunoSEQ multiplex PCR; TCRdb holds only in-frame clones, not every one. The sample lists about 2 million clones, 85% to 95% seen once, with roughly 0.13% in the top ten. The receptor's source is a young man in good health. Sequenced: naive CD4+ T cells sorted from blood. Subset reported: CD45RA+ positively selected. The V call is TRBV9, the J call TRBJ2-7; either TRBD1 or TRBD2 may supply D (6 bases each). The DNA of the CDR3 is TGTGCCAGCAGCAGAGGGGGGTTCGACGAGCAGTACTTC. Protein product: CASSRGGFDEQYF.